There are a few counts of the clone carrying this TCR beta chain. The data stem from a study of blood T cells in healthy people across ages. Donation came from healthy Caucasian individuals in Russia who were aged 6 to 90. A second PCR, run for roughly 6 to 11 cycles, used a sample-barcoded 5' primer plus a J-beta primer mix. TCRdb reprocessed the 5' RACE reads with MiXCR, giving one entry per CDR3 protein. The sample has roughly 800,000 distinct CDR3 sequences, approximately 25% seen once. Germline loops: CDR1 KGHDR, CDR2 SFDVKD. This CDR3 has 15 amino acids. V lost 1 base to trimming and J lost 3 bases, with 11 bases between them. These data were also filed under a second study, of T cells of mothers and their children. That paper notes: A few healthy Caucasian mothers, along with their six children, were the donors.

This rearrangement joins TRBV24-1 to TRBJ2-5; D is possibly TRBD1 (5 bases). Sequencing was done on a sample of blood. The origin of this receptor is a boy younger than 18 in good health. The CDR3 region is CATSDFGDSKETQYF. CDR3 nucleotides: TGTGCCACCAGTGATTTTGGCGACAGCAAAGAGACCCAGTACTTC.